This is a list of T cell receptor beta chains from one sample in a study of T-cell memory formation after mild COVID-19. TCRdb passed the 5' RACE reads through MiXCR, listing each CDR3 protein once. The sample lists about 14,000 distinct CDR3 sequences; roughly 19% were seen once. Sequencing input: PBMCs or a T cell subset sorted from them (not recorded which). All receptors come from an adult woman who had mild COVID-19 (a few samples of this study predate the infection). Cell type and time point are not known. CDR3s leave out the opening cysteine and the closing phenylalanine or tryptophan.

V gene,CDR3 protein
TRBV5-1,ASSLSAGANVLT
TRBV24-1,ATSEPGLADKYNEQF
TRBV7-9,ASSFSTSGGDRGQF
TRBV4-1,ASSPTGIGNQPQH
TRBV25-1,ASSHPRLGSTEAF
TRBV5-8,ASIAGGGPDTQY
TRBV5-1,ASSSLSGGDTQY
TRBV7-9,ASSLAPGLSGNTIY
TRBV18,ASSPYRESEKLF
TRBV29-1,SADPSRGIYNEQF
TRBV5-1,ASSSLTEGWTNEKLF
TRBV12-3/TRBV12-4,ASTSRVGDGYNEQF
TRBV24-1,ATSDLQANQPQH
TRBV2,ASSDPSLGAGGPTGELF
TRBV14,ASSRGLVLENEQF
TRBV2,ASRTGWIQY
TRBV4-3,ASSQETASTGELF
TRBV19,ASSTPFFDTGDTEAF
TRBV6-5,ASSYSGASTDTQY
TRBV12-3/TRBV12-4,ASSPTGTNTEAF
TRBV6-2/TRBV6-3,ASSYRIGSGADSYEQY
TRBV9,ASSVDGGGATDTQY